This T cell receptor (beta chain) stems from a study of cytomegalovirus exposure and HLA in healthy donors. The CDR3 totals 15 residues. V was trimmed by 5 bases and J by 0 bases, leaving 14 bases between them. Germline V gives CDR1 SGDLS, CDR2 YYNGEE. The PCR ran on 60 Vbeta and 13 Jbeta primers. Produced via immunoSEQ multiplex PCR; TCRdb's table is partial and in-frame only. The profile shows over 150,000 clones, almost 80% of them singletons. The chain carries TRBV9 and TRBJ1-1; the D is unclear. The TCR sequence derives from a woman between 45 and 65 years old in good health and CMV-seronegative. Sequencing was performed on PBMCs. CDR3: CASRRRVDVNTEAFF. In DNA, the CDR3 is TGTGCCAGCAGGCGACGGGTAGACGTGAACACTGAAGCTTTCTTT.